The next 21 T cell receptor beta chains were all read from a single sample in a study of brain T cells in children with intractable seizures. The assay was immunoSEQ multiplex PCR, and TCRdb's table has in-frame clones only and misses some. The data show hundreds of thousands of clones, with over 90% seen just once and about 5.8% held by the top ten. Regarding time point: blood from clinic visit 5 months post-surgery; TSC patient then seizure free. The material sequenced was peripheral blood, taken 4 to 6 months after surgery. The origin of the receptors is a boy in the first two years of life with tuberous sclerosis and intractable seizures.

CDR3 amino acids: CASGTTHYEQYF. The DNA for the CDR3 is TGTGCCAGCGGGACTACCCACTACGAGCAGTACTTC. The gene calls are TRBV13 and TRBJ2-7; 7 bases match TRBD2. The CDR3 contains 12 residues. Germline V gene lookup returns CDR1 PRHDT and CDR2 FYEKMQ (reference sequence). V was pared by 8 bases and J by 3 bases, with 4 bases of the junction left unmatched.

The rearrangement joins TRBV29-1 to TRBJ1-5; 7 nucleotides line up with TRBD1. Germline assignment: CDR1 SQVTM and CDR2 ANQGSEA. This CDR3 is 12 amino acids long. V lost 5 bases to trimming and J lost 7 bases; unmatched junction nucleotides: 5. CDR3: CSVRQGGQPQHF. CDR3 sequence (DNA): TGCAGCGTTCGACAGGGAGGGCAGCCCCAGCATTTT.

The V gene is TRBV19, the J gene TRBJ2-2, with a tentative D call TRBD1 (5 bases). Germline assignment: CDR1 LNHDA and CDR2 SQIVND (reference sequence). Trimming removed 3 bases at V and 4 bases at J, with 15 bases between. The CDR3 spans 16 residues. Here the CDR3 DNA reads TGTGCCAGTAGTATCCAAGCAGGGCCGGGCACCGGGGAGCTGTTTTTT. This translates into CASSIQAGPGTGELFF.

This clone has just a few counts. This chain joins TRBV6-1 and TRBJ1-5, with D possibly matching TRBD1 (6 bases). The CDR3 spans 15 residues. Trimming stripped 1 base from V and 4 bases from J, with 11 bases between. The germline V gene encodes CDR1 MNHNS and CDR2 SASEGT. This CDR3 is CASSEEDSLNQPQHF. The CDR3 DNA is TGTGCCAGCAGTGAAGAGGACAGCCTGAATCAGCCCCAGCATTTT.

The rearrangement links TRBV6-5 to TRBJ1-3; maybe TRBD1 (6 bases). With 4 bases removed from V and 5 bases from J, the gap between germline ends came to 15 bases. The CDR3 length is 15 residues. Per germline, CDR1 MNHEY and CDR2 SVGAGI. The CDR3 sequence is CASSLGQGIRNTIYF. The CDR3 DNA sequence: TGTGCCAGCAGTTTGGGTCAGGGGATTCGAAACACCATATATTTT.

The CDR3 reads CASDSGGASTQYF. DNA for the CDR3: TGTGCCAGCGATAGCGGGGGGGCCAGTACGCAGTATTTT. The rearrangement uses TRBV12-3 or TRBV12-4 and TRBJ2-3, with 11 nucleotides matching TRBD2. This CDR3 has 13 residues. V trimming: 8 bases; J trimming: 8 bases; junction bases outside the gene matches: 6.

This chain joins TRBV14 and TRBJ1-4, with D unclear. CDR1 and CDR2 (germline): SGHDN, FVKESK. Trimming took 1 base from V and 0 from J, leaving 12 bases between them. This CDR3 is 17 amino acids long. The CDR3 region has the DNA TGTGCCAGCAGCCAAGCTACGGCCGGTGCAACTAATGAAAAACTGTTTTTT. Translated, it gives CASSQATAGATNEKLFF.

CDR3 amino acids: CASSYQYPSTDTQYF. The CDR3 DNA is TGTGCCAGCAGTTACCAGTATCCTAGCACAGATACGCAGTATTTT. V usage is TRBV6-2 or TRBV6-3 and J usage is TRBJ2-3; no definite D call. This CDR3 contains 15 residues. V lost 2 bases to trimming and J lost 0 bases, with 9 bases between them. Germline V gene lookup returns CDR1 MNHEY and CDR2 SVGEGT.

V gene TRBV30 combines with J gene TRBJ2-3; D remains unclear. Germline CDR1 is GTSNPN and CDR2 is SVGIG (reference sequence). This CDR3 has 11 residues. V was trimmed by 8 bases and J by 6 bases, leaving 12 bases between them. This CDR3 reads CAGKGWDTQYF. The CDR3 coding sequence is TGTGCCGGGAAAGGCTGGGATACGCAGTATTTT. The full variable domain, rest sourced from reference TRBV30 and TRBJ2-3, is SQTIHQWPATLVQPVGSPLSLECTVEGTSNPNLYWYRQAAGRGLQLLFYSVGIGQISSEVPQNLSASRPQDRQFILSSKKLLLSDSGFYLCAGKGWDTQYFGPGTRLTVL.

The CDR3 sequence is CASGDRGTEAFF. CDR3 in DNA: TGTGCCAGCGGAGACAGGGGCACTGAAGCTTTCTTT. The chain recombines TRBV7-3 with TRBJ1-1, with 8 bases identical to TRBD1. The junction had 3 bases not matched to a gene; V was cut back by 8 bases and J by 4 bases. Germline V gene lookup returns CDR1 SGHTA and CDR2 FQGTGA. This CDR3 region has 12 residues.

The V gene is TRBV20-1, the J gene TRBJ1-3; D is uncertain. Germline loops: CDR1 DFQATT, CDR2 SNEGSKA (reference sequence). Trimming pared 3 bases from V and 0 bases from J, leaving 18 bases between. The CDR3 runs to 17 residues. CDR3 coding DNA: TGCAGTGCTAGTAAATTAAGGACCCGCAGCTCTGGAAACACCATATATTTT. This sequence encodes CSASKLRTRSSGNTIYF.

The chain joins TRBV7-3 to TRBJ2-1, with 11 bases fitting TRBD2. The V gene's germline CDR1 is SGHTA and CDR2 FQGTGA. The CDR3 consists of 16 residues. The ends lost 1 base at V and 8 bases at J; junction bases unmatched: 7. CDR3: CASSLSPASGGHEQFF. The CDR3 DNA sequence: TGTGCCAGCAGCTTAAGCCCCGCTAGCGGGGGGCATGAGCAGTTCTTC.

With respect to this clone: A much larger clone sits a single nucleotide away, making a read error possible. At the DNA level, this CDR3 is encoded by other sequences in the same sample as well. This chain connects TRBV5-8 to TRBJ2-7; D is unclear. CDR1 is SGHTS and CDR2 is YDEGEE in the germline V gene. This CDR3 has 11 residues. Deletions cut 3 bases from V and 3 bases from J, with 4 bases between. This CDR3 is CASSWGYEQYF. CDR3 in DNA: TGTGCCAGCAGCTGGGGCTACGAGCAGTACTTC.

This clone was picked up one time. V and J are TRBV30 and TRBJ1-6; D unresolved. The CDR3 has 16 amino acids. From germline, CDR1 is GTSNPN and CDR2 SVGIG (reference sequence). V shed 0 bases and J shed 9 bases, with 18 bases lying between them. The CDR3 reads CAWSVRGVLDVSPLHF. In DNA, the CDR3 is TGTGCCTGGAGTGTACGTGGGGTCCTTGACGTTTCACCCCTCCACTTT.

The rearrangement joins TRBV6-5 to TRBJ1-1; D is possibly TRBD1 (5 bases). Germline CDR1 reads MNHEY; CDR2 reads SVGAGI. Trimming pared 11 bases from V and 4 bases from J, leaving 14 bases between. CDR3 length: 12 amino acids. DNA of the CDR3: TGTGCCGGATCCGGGGCGAGCACTGAAGCTTTCTTT. It codes for CAGSGASTEAFF.

The chain couples TRBV29-1 to TRBJ2-1; 15 bases align to TRBD2. CDR3 length: 19 residues. Losses at the gene ends were 2 bases for V and 2 bases for J; bases not matched to a gene: 10. The V gene's germline CDR1 is SQVTM and CDR2 ANQGSEA. The CDR3 DNA reads TGCAGCGTTGAACCATCCGGGGGACTAGCGGGGGGACCCTACAATGAGCAGTTCTTC. It specifies CSVEPSGGLAGGPYNEQFF.

The chain has TRBV5-1 and TRBJ2-5, with 9 nucleotides matching TRBD1. The CDR3 totals 15 residues. The V gene's germline CDR1 is SGHRS and CDR2 YFSETQ. J gave up 2 bases and V 7 bases, and 9 bases lay outside the gene matches. This CDR3 is CASHLGTGTQETQYF. DNA for the CDR3: TGCGCCAGCCACCTTGGGACAGGGACGCAAGAGACCCAGTACTTC.

Points on this clone: The sample has other DNA sequences that encode this CDR3 too. The chain carries TRBV6-5 and TRBJ1-1; D unresolved. The germline CDR1 and CDR2 sequences are MNHEY and SVGAGI. The CDR3 is 13 amino acids. V gave up 2 bases and J gave up 1 base, with 5 bases separating them. The CDR3 is CASSYTGNTEAFF. The CDR3 DNA is TGTGCCAGCAGTTACACCGGGAACACTGAAGCTTTCTTT.

This sequence joins TRBV19 and TRBJ1-5, with 12 bases fitting TRBD1. Trimming cost V 5 bases and J 6 bases; bases outside gene matches: 2. Germline assignment: CDR1 LNHDA and CDR2 SQIVND (reference sequence). The CDR3 contains 14 residues. CDR3 protein: CASSGTGGGQPQHF. Here the CDR3 DNA reads TGTGCCAGTAGTGGGACAGGGGGCGGTCAGCCCCAGCATTTT. The full variable domain, with the rest looked up from reference TRBV19 and TRBJ1-5, is DGGITQSPKYLFRKEGQNVTLSCEQNLNHDAMYWYRQDPGQGLRLIYYSQIVNDFQKGDIAEGYSVSREKKESFPLTVTSAQKNPTAFYLCASSGTGGGQPQHFGDGTRLSIL.

The DNA for the CDR3 is TGTGCCACCAGTGATTTGGTTTTTCCAGATACGCAGTATTTT. Translated: CATSDLVFPDTQYF. The chain combines TRBV24-1 with TRBJ2-3, with unresolved D. CDR3 length: 14 amino acids. Germline lookup yields CDR1 KGHDR and CDR2 SFDVKD. V was shortened by 0 bases and J by 4 bases, with 7 bases between the two germline ends.

The V gene is TRBV7-9, the J gene TRBJ2-5; D ambiguous. Trimming cost V 2 bases and J 1 base, with 11 bases left between them. Germline V gene lookup returns CDR1 SEHNR and CDR2 FQNEAQ (reference sequence). There are 15 residues in the CDR3. CDR3: CASSLKGRTQETQYF. Here the CDR3 DNA reads TGTGCCAGCAGCTTAAAAGGCAGAACCCAAGAGACCCAGTACTTC.